This TCR beta chain was obtained from a study of T cells in Graves' hyperthyroidism and ophthalmopathy. The study, taken as a whole, reports: Appearing also in blood were most of the thyroid clonotypes expanded above 0.001.

Germline CDR1 reads LGHDT; CDR2 reads YNNKEL (reference sequence). The CDR3 has 11 amino acids. Trimming removed 5 bases at V and 12 bases at J, with 11 bases between. RNA transcripts yielded amplified TCR beta CDR3 regions. TCR CDR3 underwent first-round RT-PCR with the HTBI primer set. One entry per CDR3 protein results from TCRdb running MiXCR on the multiplex PCR reads. The table has about half a million distinct CDR3 sequences, 20% to 25% seen once. Many counts were recorded for this clonotype. Antigen specificity is unknown. Ophthalmopathy cases scored 3 or more on the Clinical Activity Score and 4 or more on NOSPECS grade, with duration below 3 months.

V is TRBV3-1 and J is TRBJ2-1; a weak D match, TRBD1 (5 bases). The TCR originated in a woman in her seventies with Graves' ophthalmopathy. The sequenced sample consisted of blood. CDR3 sequence reads: CASSYRQGQFF. CDR3 DNA: TGTGCCAGCAGCTACCGGCAGGGGCAGTTCTTC.